The source of this T cell receptor (beta chain) is a study of persistence of HIV-infected CD4 T cells. Study overall: Up to roughly 180 mL blood was drawn at multiple time points; a couple of donors had single-time leukapheresis. Broader study findings: Degenerate expanded CDR3beta sequences were enriched among CMV- and Gag-responding cells.

Lysates of CMV-infected fibroblasts at approximately 10 ug/mL stimulated these cells. CD40L-negative CD69-negative CD45RO-high memory CD4+ T cells were sorted as populations depleted of antigen-responding cells. Donors had CD4+ T cell counts above 400 cells/uL and were CMV-seropositive. Comments on this clone: Its antigen is not identified.

The CDR3 runs to 15 residues. V lost 6 bases to trimming and J lost 4 bases, with 16 bases between them. Germline assignment: CDR1 MDHEN and CDR2 SYDVKM. This was the immunoSEQ version 4 assay in survey mode. Some clones are missing from TCRdb's copy, which holds only in-frame ones; the method was immunoSEQ multiplex PCR. The sample includes approximately 30,000 clones, around 76% of them seen just once. The sequence was obtained from an adult woman with HIV who was CMV-seropositive. Source: CD4+ T cells sorted from PBMCs after approximately 19-hour stimulation, taken from a patient who received antiretroviral therapy. The J gene is TRBJ1-3, the V gene TRBV28; D is perhaps TRBD1 (5 bases). The CDR3 DNA is TGTGCCAGCAGCCCGCTCAGGGCTAAAGGAAACACCATATATTTT. Amino acid sequence: CASSPLRAKGNTIYF.